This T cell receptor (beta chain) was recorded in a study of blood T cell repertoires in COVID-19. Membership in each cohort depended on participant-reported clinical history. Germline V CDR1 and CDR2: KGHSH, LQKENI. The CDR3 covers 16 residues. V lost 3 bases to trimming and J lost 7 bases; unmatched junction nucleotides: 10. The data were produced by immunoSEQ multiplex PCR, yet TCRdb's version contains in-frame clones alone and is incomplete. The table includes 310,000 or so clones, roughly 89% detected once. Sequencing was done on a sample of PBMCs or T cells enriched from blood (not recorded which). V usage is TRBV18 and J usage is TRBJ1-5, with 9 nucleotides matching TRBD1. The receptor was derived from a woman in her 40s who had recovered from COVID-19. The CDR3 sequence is CASSPPGQGGVQPQHF. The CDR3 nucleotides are TGTGCCAGCTCACCTCCGGGACAGGGAGGCGTACAGCCCCAGCATTTT.